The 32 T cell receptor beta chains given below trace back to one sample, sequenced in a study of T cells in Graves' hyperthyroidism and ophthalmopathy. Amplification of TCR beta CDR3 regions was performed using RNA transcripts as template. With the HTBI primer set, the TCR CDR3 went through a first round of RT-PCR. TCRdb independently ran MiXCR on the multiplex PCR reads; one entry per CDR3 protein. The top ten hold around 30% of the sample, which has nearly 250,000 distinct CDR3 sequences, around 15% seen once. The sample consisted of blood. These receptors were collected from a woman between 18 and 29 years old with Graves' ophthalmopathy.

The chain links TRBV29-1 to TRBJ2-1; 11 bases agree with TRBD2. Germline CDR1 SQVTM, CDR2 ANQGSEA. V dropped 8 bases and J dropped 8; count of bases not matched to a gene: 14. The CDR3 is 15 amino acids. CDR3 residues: CSSHQRASGRYEQFF. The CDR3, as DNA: TGCAGCTCCCACCAGAGGGCTAGCGGGAGGTATGAGCAGTTCTTC.

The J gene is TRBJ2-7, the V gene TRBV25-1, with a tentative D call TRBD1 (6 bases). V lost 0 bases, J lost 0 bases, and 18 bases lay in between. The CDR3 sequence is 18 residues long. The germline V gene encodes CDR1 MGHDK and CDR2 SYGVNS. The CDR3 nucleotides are TGTGCCAGCAGTGAATATGGGGTTGAGGACAGTCGCTCCTACGAGCAGTACTTC. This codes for CASSEYGVEDSRSYEQYF.

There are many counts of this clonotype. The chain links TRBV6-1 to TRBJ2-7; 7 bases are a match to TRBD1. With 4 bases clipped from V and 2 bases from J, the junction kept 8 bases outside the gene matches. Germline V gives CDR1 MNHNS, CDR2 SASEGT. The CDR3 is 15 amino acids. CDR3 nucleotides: TGTGCCAGCAGTGTGGGACAGTGGGGAACCTACGAGCAGTACTTC. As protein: CASSVGQWGTYEQYF.

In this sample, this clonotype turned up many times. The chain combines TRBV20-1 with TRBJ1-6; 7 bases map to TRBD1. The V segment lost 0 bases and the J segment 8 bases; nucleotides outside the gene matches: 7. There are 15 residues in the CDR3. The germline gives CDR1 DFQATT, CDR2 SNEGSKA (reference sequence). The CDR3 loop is CSARDRDSQYSPLHF. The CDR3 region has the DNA TGCAGTGCTAGAGATCGGGACAGCCAATATTCACCCCTCCACTTT.

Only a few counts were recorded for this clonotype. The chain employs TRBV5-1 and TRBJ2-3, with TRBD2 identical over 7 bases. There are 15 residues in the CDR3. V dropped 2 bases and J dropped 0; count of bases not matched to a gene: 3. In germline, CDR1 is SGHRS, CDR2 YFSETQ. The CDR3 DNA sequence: TGCGCCAGCAGCTTAGCGGGGAAAAGCACAGATACGCAGTATTTT. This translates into CASSLAGKSTDTQYF. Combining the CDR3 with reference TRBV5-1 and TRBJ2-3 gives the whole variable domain KAGVTQTPRYLIKTRGQQVTLSCSPISGHRSVSWYQQTPGQGLQFLFEYFSETQRNKGNFPGRFSGRQFSNSRSEMNVSTLELGDSALYLCASSLAGKSTDTQYFGPGTRLTVL.

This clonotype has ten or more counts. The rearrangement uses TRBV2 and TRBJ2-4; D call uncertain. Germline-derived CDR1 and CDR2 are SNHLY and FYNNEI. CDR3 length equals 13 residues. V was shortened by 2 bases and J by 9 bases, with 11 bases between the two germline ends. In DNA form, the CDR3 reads TGTGCCAGCAGTGAAACCCCCCGCGGCATTCAGTACTTC. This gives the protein CASSETPRGIQYF.

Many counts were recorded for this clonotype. CDR3 sequence: CASSLLDTQYF. The CDR3 DNA sequence: TGTGCCAGCAGTTTATTGGATACGCAGTATTTT. The rearrangement links TRBV28 to TRBJ2-3, with D hard to call. The CDR3 is 11 residues long. Trimming took off 1 base at V and 6 bases at J, with 2 bases between the two ends. The germline CDR1 and CDR2 sequences are MDHEN and SYDVKM.

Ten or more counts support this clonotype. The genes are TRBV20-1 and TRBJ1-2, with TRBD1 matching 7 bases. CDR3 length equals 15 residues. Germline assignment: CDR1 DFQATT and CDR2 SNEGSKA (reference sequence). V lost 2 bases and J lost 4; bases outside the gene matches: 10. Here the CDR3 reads CSARLGRGVGYGYTF. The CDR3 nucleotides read TGCAGTGCTAGATTGGGCAGGGGGGTGGGCTATGGCTACACCTTC.

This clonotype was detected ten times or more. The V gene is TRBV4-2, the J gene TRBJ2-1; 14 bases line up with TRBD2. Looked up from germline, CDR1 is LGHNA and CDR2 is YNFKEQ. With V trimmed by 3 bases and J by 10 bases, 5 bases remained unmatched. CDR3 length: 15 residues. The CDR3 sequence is CASSQGRTSGGEQFF. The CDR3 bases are TGTGCCAGCAGCCAGGGCAGGACTAGCGGGGGGGAGCAGTTCTTC.

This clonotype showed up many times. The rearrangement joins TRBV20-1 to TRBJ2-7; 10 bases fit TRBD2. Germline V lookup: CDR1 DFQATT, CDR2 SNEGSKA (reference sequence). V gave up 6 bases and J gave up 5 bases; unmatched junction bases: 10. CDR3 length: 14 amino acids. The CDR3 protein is CSAKNSGRSNEQYF. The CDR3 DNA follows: TGCAGTGCAAAAAATAGCGGGAGGTCCAACGAGCAGTACTTC.

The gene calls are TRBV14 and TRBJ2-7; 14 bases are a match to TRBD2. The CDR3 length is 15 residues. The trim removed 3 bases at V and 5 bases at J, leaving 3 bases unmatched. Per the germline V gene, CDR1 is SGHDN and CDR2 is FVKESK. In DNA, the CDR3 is TGTGCCAGCAGCCAGATGACTAGCGGGGGGGACGAGCAGTACTTC. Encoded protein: CASSQMTSGGDEQYF.

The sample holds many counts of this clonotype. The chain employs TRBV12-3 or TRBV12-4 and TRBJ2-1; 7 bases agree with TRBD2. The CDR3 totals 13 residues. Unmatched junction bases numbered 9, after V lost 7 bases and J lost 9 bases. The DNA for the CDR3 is TGTGCCAGCACGAGGGGAGGGCCAGGTGAGCAGTTCTTC. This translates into CASTRGGPGEQFF.

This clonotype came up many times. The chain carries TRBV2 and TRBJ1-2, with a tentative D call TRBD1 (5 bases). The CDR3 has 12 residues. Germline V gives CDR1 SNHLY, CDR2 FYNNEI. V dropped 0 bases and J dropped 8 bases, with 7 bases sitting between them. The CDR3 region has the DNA TGTGCCAGCAGTGAAGCGGGGCTCGGCTACACCTTC. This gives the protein CASSEAGLGYTF.

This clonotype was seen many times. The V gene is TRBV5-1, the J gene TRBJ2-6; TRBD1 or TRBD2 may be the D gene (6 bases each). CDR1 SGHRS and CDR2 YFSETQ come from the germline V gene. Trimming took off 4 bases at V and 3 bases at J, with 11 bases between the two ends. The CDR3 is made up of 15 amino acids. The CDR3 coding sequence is TGCGCCAGCAGCATAGGGGGGTTTGGGGCCAACGTCCTGACTTTC. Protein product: CASSIGGFGANVLTF. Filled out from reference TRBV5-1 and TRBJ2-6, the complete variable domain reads KAGVTQTPRYLIKTRGQQVTLSCSPISGHRSVSWYQQTPGQGLQFLFEYFSETQRNKGNFPGRFSGRQFSNSRSEMNVSTLELGDSALYLCASSIGGFGANVLTFGAGSRLTVL.

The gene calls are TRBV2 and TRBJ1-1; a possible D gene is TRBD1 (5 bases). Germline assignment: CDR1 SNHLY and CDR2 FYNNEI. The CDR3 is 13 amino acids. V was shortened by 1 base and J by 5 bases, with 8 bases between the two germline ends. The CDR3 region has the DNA TGTGCCAGCAGTGAAGAACGGGGGACTGAAGCTTTCTTT. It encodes CASSEERGTEAFF.

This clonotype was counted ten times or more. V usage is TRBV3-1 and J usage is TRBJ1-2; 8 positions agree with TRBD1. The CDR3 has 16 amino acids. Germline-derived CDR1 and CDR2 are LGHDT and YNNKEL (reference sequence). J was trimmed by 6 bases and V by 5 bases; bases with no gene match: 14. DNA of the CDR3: TGTGCCAGCAGCGCACCGGGACAGGTTCGTGGTGATGGCTACACCTTC. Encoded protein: CASSAPGQVRGDGYTF.

Here the CDR3 DNA reads TGTGCCAGCAGCCAAGAGGGGCCCCTAGCGGTGCGACCCAATGAGCAGTACTTC. This sequence encodes CASSQEGPLAVRPNEQYF. This rearrangement joins TRBV4-2 to TRBJ2-7; 7 bases agree with TRBD2. This CDR3 is 18 amino acids long. V dropped 0 bases and J dropped 7; count of bases not matched to a gene: 18. Germline-derived CDR1 and CDR2 are LGHNA and YNFKEQ.

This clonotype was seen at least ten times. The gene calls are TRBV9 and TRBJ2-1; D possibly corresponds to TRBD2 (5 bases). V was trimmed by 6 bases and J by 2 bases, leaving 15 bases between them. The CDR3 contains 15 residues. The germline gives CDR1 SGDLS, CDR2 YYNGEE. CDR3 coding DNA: TGTGCCAGCAAGGGCGAGGGCAGACCCTACAATGAGCAGTTCTTC. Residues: CASKGEGRPYNEQFF.

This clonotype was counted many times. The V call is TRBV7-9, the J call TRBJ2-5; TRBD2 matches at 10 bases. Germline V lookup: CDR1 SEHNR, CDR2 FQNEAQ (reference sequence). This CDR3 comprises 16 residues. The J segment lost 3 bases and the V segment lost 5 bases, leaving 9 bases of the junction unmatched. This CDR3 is CASSKPRTSGKETQYF. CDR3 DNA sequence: TGTGCCAGCAGCAAACCCCGGACTAGCGGCAAAGAGACCCAGTACTTC.

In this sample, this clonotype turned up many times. CDR3 nucleotide sequence: TGTGCCAGCAGTTTAAGTCGTGCGAACACCGGGGAGCTGTTTTTT. Encoded protein: CASSLSRANTGELFF. The chain couples TRBV12-3 or TRBV12-4 to TRBJ2-2; D unresolved. V was clipped by 2 bases and J by 0 bases, with 7 bases between them. The CDR3 sequence is 15 residues long.

CDR3 sequence: CAITGQSMEQYF. CDR3 sequence (DNA): TGTGCCATCACGGGACAGAGTATGGAGCAGTACTTC. This sequence joins TRBV2 and TRBJ2-7, with 7 bases aligning to TRBD1. V lost 10 bases, J lost 7 bases, and 10 bases stayed unmatched. Germline-derived CDR1 and CDR2 are SNHLY and FYNNEI. The CDR3 has 12 amino acids. The variable domain in full, completed from reference TRBV2 and TRBJ2-7, reads EPEVTQTPSHQVTQMGQEVILRCVPISNHLYFYWYRQILGQKVEFLVSFYNNEISEKSEIFDDQFSVERPDGSNFTLKIRSTKLEDSAMYFCAITGQSMEQYFGPGTRLTVT.

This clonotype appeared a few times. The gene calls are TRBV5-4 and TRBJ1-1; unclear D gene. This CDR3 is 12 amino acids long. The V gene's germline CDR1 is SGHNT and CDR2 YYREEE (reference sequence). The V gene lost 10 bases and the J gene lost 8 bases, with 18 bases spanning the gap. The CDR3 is CAWQRGEGEAFF. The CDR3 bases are TGTGCCTGGCAGCGGGGTGAAGGGGAAGCTTTCTTT.

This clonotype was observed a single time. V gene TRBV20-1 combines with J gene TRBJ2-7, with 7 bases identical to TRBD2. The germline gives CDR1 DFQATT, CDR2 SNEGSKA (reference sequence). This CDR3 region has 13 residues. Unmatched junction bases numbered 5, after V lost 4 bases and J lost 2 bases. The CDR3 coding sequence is TGCAGTGCTATGAGCGGGACCCCCTACGAGCAGTACTTC. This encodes CSAMSGTPYEQYF.

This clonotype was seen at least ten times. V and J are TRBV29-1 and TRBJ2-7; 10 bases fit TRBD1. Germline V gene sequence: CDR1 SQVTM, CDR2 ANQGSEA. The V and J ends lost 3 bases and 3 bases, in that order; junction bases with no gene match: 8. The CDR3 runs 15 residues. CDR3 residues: CSVEGTGVNYYEQYF. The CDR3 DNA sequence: TGCAGCGTTGAGGGGACAGGGGTCAATTACTACGAGCAGTACTTC.

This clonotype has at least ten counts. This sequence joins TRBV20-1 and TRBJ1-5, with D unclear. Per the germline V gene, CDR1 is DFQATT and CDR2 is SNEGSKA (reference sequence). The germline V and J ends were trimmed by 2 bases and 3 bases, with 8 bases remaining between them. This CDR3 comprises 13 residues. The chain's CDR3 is CSARMGINQPQHF. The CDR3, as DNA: TGCAGTGCTAGAATGGGGATCAATCAGCCCCAGCATTTT.

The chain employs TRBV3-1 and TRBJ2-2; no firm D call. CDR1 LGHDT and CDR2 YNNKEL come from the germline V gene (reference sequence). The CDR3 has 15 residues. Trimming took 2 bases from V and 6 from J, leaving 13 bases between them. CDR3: CASSQYNLPPGELFF. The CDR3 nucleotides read TGTGCCAGCAGCCAATATAACCTTCCCCCCGGGGAGCTGTTTTTT.

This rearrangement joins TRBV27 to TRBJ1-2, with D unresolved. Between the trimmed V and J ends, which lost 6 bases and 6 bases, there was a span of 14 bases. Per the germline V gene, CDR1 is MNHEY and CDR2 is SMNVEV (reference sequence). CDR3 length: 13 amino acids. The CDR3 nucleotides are TGTGCCAGCAGCCACGGGCCCATGGATGGCTACACCTTC. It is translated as CASSHGPMDGYTF.

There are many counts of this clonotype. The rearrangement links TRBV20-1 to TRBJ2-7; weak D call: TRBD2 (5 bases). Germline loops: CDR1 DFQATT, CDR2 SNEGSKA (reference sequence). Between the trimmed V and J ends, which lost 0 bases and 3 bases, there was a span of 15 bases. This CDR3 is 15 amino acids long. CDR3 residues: CSARDSPQRSYEQYF. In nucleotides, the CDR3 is TGCAGTGCTAGAGACTCCCCCCAGCGGAGCTACGAGCAGTACTTC.

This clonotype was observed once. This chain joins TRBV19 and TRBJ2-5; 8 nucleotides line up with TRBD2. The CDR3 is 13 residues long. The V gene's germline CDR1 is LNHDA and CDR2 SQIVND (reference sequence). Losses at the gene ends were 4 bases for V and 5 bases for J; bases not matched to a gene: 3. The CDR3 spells CASSRGLGETQYF. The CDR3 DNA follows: TGTGCCAGTAGTAGGGGACTAGGCGAGACCCAGTACTTC.

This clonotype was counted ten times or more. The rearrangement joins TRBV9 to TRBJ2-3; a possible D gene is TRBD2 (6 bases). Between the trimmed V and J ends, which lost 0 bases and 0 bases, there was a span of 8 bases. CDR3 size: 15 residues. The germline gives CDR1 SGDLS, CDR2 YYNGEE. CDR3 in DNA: TGTGCCAGCAGCGTAGGGGCGGGGAGCACAGATACGCAGTATTTT. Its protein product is CASSVGAGSTDTQYF.

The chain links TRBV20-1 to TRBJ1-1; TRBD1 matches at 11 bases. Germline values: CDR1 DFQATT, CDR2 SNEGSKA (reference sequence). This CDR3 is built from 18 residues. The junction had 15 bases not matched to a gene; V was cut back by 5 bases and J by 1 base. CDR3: CSAEWGADRGLWNTEAFF. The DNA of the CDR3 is TGCAGTGCTGAGTGGGGGGCGGACAGGGGGCTGTGGAACACTGAAGCTTTCTTT.

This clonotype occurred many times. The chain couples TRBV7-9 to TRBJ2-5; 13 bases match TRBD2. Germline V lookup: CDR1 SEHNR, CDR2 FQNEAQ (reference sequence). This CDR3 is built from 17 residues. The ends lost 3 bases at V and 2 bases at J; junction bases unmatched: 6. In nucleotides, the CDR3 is TGTGCCAGCAGCTTTGGGACTAGCGGGACTTCACAAGAGACCCAGTACTTC. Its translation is CASSFGTSGTSQETQYF.